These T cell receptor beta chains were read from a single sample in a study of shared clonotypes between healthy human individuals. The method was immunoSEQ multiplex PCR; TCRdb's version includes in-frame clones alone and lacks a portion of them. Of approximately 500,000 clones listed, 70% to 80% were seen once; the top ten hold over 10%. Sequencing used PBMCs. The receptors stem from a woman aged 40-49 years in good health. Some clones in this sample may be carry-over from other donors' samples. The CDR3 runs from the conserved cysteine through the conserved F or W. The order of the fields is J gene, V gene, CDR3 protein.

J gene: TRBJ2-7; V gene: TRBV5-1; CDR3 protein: CASSQDIYEQYF
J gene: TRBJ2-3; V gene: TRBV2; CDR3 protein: CASSVDSGTKDTQYF
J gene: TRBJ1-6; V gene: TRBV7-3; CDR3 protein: CASSLSSYNSPLHF
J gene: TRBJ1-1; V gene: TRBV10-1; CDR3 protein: CASSPDQNPNTEAFF
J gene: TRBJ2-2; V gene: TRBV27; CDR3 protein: CASSRTRTGNTGELFF
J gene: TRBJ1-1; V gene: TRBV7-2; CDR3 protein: CASSVEASRNTEAFF
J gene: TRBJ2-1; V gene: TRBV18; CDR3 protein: CASSRDSSYNEQFF
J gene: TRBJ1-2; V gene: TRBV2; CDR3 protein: CASSQTLQSLYGYTF
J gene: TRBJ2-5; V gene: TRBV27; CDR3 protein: CASSLISGQGPPPPETQYF
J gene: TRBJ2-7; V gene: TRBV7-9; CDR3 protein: CASSFDGTTYEQYF
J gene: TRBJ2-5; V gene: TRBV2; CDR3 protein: CASSGAEAGGETQYF
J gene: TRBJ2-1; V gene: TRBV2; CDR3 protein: CASTLDRAYNEQFF
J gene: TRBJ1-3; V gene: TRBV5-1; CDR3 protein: CASSLSPTHGAGNTIYF
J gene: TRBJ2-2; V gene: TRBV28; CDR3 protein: CASNTPGQGGTGELFF
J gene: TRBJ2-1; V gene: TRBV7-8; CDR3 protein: CASSLDSSFFEQFF
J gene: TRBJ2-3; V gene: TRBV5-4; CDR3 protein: CASSTGIDPASDTQYF
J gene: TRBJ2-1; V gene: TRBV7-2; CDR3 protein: CASSLGAIGNEQFF
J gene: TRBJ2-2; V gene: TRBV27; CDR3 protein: CASSLFGGGTSGRSNTGELFF
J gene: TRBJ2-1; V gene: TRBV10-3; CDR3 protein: CAITMTPGEIEQFF
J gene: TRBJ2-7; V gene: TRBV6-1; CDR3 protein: CASSGRENRAIPSYEQYF
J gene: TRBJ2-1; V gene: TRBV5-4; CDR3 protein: CASSFWTRAPNEQFF
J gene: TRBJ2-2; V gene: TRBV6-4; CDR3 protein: CASGKEGGNTGELFF
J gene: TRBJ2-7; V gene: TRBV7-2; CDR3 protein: CASSLGPFDEQYF
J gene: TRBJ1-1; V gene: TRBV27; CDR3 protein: CASSTQGGNTEAFF
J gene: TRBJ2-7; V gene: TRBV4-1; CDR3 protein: CASSEGGQYYEQYF
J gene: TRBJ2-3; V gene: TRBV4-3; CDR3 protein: CASSQEPSRADTQYF
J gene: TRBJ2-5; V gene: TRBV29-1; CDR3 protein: CSVTTGGEETQYF
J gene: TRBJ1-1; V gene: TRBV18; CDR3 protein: CASSPIALRVMNTEAFF
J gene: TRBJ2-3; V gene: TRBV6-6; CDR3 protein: CASSSRDTQYF
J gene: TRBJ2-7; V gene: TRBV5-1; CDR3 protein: CASSLEGQHYEQYF
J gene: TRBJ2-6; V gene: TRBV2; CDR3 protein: CASSEGHAGANVLTF
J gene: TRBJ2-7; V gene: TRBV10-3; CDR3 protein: CAIRGGADRSYEQYF
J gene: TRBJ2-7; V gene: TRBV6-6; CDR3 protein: CASGQSSYEQYF
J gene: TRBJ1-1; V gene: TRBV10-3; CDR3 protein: CAIRGTGNTEAFF
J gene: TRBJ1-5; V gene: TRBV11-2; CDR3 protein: CASSLGGGQPQHF
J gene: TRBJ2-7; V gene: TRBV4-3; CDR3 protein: CASSQAAGGRADEQYF
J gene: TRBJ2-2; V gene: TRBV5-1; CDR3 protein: CASSSSGHSGTGELFF
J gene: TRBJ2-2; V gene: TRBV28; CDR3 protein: CASSLFLRTSGTGELFF
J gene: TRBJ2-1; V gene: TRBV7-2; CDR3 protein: CASSLGPISYNEQFF
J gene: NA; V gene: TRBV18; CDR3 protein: CASSPPYSGLAGDLNEQYF
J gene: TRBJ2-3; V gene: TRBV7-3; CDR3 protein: CASSLWGLAGADTQYF
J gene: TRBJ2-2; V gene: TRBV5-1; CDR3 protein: CASTQTGGTGELFF
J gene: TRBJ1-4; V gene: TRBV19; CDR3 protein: CASSIERPNEKLFF
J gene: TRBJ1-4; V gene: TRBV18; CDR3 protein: CASSRQSNEKLFF
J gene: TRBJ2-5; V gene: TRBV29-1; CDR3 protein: CSVDTGRETQYF
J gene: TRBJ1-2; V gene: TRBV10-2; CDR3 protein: CASSPTGFNYGYTF
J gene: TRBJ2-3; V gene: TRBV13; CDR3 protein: CASSLWTSPSTDTQYF
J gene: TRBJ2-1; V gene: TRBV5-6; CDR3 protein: CASSFGGQYNEQFF
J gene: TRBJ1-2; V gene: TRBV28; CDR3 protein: CASSSNLSGYTF
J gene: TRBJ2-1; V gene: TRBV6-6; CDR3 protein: CATGGLADYNEQFF
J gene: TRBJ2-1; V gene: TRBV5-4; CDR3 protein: CASSIDSRNNEQFF
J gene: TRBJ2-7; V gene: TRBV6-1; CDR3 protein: CASTRGQGYEQYF
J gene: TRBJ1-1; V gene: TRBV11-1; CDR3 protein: CASSLVGEDTEAFF
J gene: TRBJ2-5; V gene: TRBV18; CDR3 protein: CASSPRGRVETQYF
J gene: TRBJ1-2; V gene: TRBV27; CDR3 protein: CASGLRGTGGRLYGYTF
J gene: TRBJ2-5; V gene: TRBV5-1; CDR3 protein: CASSTTGVREQYF
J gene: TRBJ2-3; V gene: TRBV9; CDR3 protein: CASSVEGLAADTQYF
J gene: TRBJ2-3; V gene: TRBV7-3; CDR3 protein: CASSLRGSTDTQYF
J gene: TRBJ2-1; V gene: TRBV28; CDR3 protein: CASSGTVNEQFF
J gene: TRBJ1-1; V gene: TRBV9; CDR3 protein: CASNPPRATEAFF